The clone carrying this TCR beta chain occurred many times. TCRdb itself ran the RACE reads through MiXCR, one entry per CDR3 protein. The sample has roughly 380,000 distinct CDR3 sequences; approximately 4.4% are singletons. Regarding time point: patch test 1, 2 weeks after DPC sensitization. The sample's treatment: therapeutic diphenylcyclopropenone sensitization with weekly scalp DPC. The data belong to a study of human T cells and chemical hapten exposure. Across the whole study: Women made up most patients, who had alopecia areata, totalis or universalis.

V dropped 1 base and J dropped 14 bases, with 9 bases sitting between them. CDR3 length equals 12 residues. The starting material was whole blood, obtained in connection with sensitization to the hapten diphenylcyclopropenone (DPC). The sequence was obtained from a woman aged 45 to 65 with alopecia areata. Some clones in this sample may be carry-over from other donors' samples. The chain employs TRBV12-3 or TRBV12-4 and TRBJ1-6; the D gene is possibly TRBD1 (5 bases). The CDR3 nucleotides read TGTGCCAGCAGTTTAGGGACAATTACCCTCCACTTT. Its translation is CASSLGTITLHF.